This is a list of T cell receptor beta chains from one sample in a study of Graves' ophthalmopathy and Graves' hyperthyroidism. MiXCR, run by TCRdb on the multiplex PCR reads, gives a single entry per CDR3 protein. The sample yields around 590,000 distinct CDR3 sequences, 39% seen once. The specimen was peripheral blood or thyroid tissue (not recorded which). The source of these receptors is an adult man with Graves' hyperthyroidism. CDR3s include the opening cysteine and the closing phenylalanine or tryptophan. A D gene is named only where the DNA matches it firmly. A clone size is listed for some rows: how often the clone was seen (once, few, many), or a class if it is expanded.

15,TRBD2,TRBJ2-7,TRBV20-1,many,CSAPLLAGMPYEQYF,TGCAGTGCACCCCTACTAGCGGGAATGCCCTACGAGCAGTACTTC
14,-,TRBJ2-5,TRBV18,few,CASSHPGEAMTQYF,TGTGCCAGCTCACATCCCGGGGAGGCCATGACCCAGTACTTC
16,-,TRBJ2-3,TRBV7-9,few,CASSPPRGTGTDTQYF,TGTGCCAGCAGTCCCCCTCGCGGGACGGGCACAGATACGCAGTATTTT
15,TRBD2,TRBJ2-7,TRBV11-2,many,CASSLRSGGGYEQYF,TGTGCCAGCAGCTTACGTAGCGGGGGGGGCTACGAGCAGTACTTC
14,-,TRBJ2-7,TRBV6-5,few,CASQLTGPPYEQYF,TGTGCCAGCCAATTAACAGGGCCCCCCTACGAGCAGTACTTC
16,TRBD1,TRBJ2-3,TRBV2,-,CASSWDRQGYTDTQYF,TGTGCCAGCAGTTGGGATCGACAGGGGTACACAGATACGCAGTATTTT
15,-,TRBJ1-6,TRBV20-1,-,CSARDAGTYNSPLHF,TGCAGTGCTAGAGACGCGGGGACCTATAATTCACCCCTCCACTTT
17,-,TRBJ1-1,TRBV4-1,-,CASSQGGLGTMNTEAFF,TGCGCCAGCAGCCAAGGGGGACTCGGGACAATGAACACTGAAGCTTTCTTT
15,-,TRBJ1-1,TRBV20-1,-,CSAPGTESGEFEAFF,TGCAGTGCTCCCGGGACTGAGTCGGGGGAGTTTGAAGCTTTCTTT
14,-,TRBJ2-2,TRBV7-2,-,CASSPGHNTGELFF,TGTGCCAGCAGTCCCGGCCACAACACCGGGGAGCTGTTTTTT
14,-,TRBJ1-4,TRBV10-2,many,CASSERGSNEKLFF,TGCGCCAGCAGTGAAAGGGGATCTAATGAAAAACTGTTTTTT
14,-,TRBJ1-1,TRBV6-1,-,CASNKGPMNTEAFF,TGTGCCAGCAACAAAGGTCCGATGAACACTGAAGCTTTCTTT
14,-,TRBJ1-4,TRBV4-2,-,CASSQRSLVEKLFF,TGTGCCAGCAGCCAACGGTCCCTCGTTGAAAAACTGTTTTTT
16,-,TRBJ2-5,TRBV25-1,-,CASSPQSGTPQETQYF,TGTGCCAGCAGCCCACAGTCCGGGACACCACAAGAGACCCAGTACTTC
14,-,TRBJ1-4,TRBV25-1,once,CASSLNRAGEKLFF,TGTGCCAGCAGTTTAAACAGGGCGGGCGAAAAACTGTTTTTT
13,-,TRBJ1-3,TRBV20-1,many,CSAARSSGNTIYF,TGCAGTGCCGCCCGCAGCTCTGGAAACACCATATATTTT
16,-,TRBJ2-7,TRBV5-1,-,CASSLGGHTGYYEQYF,TGCGCCAGCAGCTTGGGGGGACACACAGGGTACTACGAGCAGTACTTC